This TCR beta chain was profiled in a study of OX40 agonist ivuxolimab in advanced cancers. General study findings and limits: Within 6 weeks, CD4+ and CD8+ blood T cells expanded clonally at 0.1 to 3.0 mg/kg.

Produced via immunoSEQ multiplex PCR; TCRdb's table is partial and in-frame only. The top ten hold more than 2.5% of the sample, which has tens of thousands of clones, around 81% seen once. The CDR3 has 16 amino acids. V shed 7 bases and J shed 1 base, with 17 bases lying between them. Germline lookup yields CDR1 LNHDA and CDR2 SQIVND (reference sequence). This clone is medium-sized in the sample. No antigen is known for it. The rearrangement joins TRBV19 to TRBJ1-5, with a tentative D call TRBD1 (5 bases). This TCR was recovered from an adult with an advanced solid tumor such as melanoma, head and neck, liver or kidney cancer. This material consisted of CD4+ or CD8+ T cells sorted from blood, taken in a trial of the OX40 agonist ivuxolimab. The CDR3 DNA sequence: TGTGCCAGTACTCTCGGGGAGGGACGAAGCAATCAGCCCCAGCATTTT. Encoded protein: CASTLGEGRSNQPQHF.